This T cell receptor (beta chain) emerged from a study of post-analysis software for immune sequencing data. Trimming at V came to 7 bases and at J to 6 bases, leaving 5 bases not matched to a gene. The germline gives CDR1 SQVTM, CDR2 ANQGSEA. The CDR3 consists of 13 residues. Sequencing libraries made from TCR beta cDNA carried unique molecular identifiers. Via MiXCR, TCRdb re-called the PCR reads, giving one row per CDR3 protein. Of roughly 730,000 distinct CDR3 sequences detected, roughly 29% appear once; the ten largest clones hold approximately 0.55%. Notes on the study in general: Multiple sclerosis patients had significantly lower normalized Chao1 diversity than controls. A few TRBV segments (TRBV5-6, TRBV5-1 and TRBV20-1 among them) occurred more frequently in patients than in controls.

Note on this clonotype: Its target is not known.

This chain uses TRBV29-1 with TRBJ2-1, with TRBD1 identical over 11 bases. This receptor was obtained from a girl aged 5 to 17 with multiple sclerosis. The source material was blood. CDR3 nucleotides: TGCAGCGGAGGACAGGGGGCGCGCAATGAGCAGTTCTTC. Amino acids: CSGGQGARNEQFF.